These 24 T cell receptor beta chains share one sample of origin, sequenced in a study of blood T cell repertoires in COVID-19. Some clones are missing from TCRdb's copy, which holds only in-frame ones; the method was immunoSEQ multiplex PCR. The repertoire holds around 200,000 clones, with 85% as singletons. Sequencing was carried out using PBMCs or T cells enriched from blood (not recorded which). These TCRs come from a man aged 40-49 years who had recovered from COVID-19.

The CDR3 DNA reads TGTGCCAGCAGTTTAGTTTCAGCCCGAGGGGGCAATGAGCAGTTCTTC. This codes for CASSLVSARGGNEQFF. The chain links TRBV27 to TRBJ2-1; D may be TRBD1 (6 bases). Trimming removed 2 bases from V and 6 bases from J, with 17 bases in between. CDR3 length equals 16 residues. Germline-derived CDR1 and CDR2 are MNHEY and SMNVEV (reference sequence).

V gene TRBV7-2 combines with J gene TRBJ2-2; D may be TRBD1 (6 bases). V lost 1 base to trimming and J lost 6 bases, with 9 bases between them. CDR3 size: 14 residues. From germline, CDR1 is SGHTA and CDR2 FQGNSA. This CDR3 reads CASSLDWGPGELFF. CDR3 bases: TGTGCCAGCAGCTTAGATTGGGGGCCCGGGGAGCTGTTTTTT.

J is TRBJ1-1 and V is TRBV29-1; TRBD1 agrees at 10 bases. The CDR3 totals 13 residues. V lost 6 bases to trimming and J lost 10 bases; unmatched junction nucleotides: 11. CDR1 is SQVTM and CDR2 is ANQGSEA in the germline V gene. The CDR3 nucleotides are TGCAGCGTCACCGGACAGGGGGGAGTGGGAGCTTTCTTT. Encoded protein: CSVTGQGGVGAFF.

The rearrangement links TRBV15 to TRBJ2-5; a possible D gene is TRBD2 (6 bases). CDR1 LNHNV and CDR2 YYDKDF come from the germline V gene (reference sequence). The CDR3 is made up of 15 amino acids. Trimming removed 3 bases at V and 5 bases at J, with 16 bases between. CDR3 region: CATSRGTGSWETQYF. CDR3 DNA: TGTGCCACCAGCAGGGGGACTGGGTCTTGGGAGACCCAGTACTTC.

The J gene is TRBJ2-5, the V gene TRBV5-1, with TRBD2 as a possible D gene (5 bases). There are 13 residues in the CDR3. Germline V gene sequence: CDR1 SGHRS, CDR2 YFSETQ. Trimming stripped 3 bases from V and 4 bases from J, with 10 bases between. As DNA, the CDR3 is TGCGCCAGCAGCTCGAGGGCTGGAGAGACCCAGTACTTC. This translates into CASSSRAGETQYF.

This sequence joins TRBV10-3 and TRBJ2-3; TRBD2 aligns across 9 bases. The length of the CDR3 is 18 residues. CDR1 ENHRY and CDR2 SYGVKD come from the germline V gene. J gave up 0 bases and V 5 bases, and 12 bases lay outside the gene matches. The CDR3 bases are TGTGCCATCAGTTTTCCCTCGACTAGCGGAGGAAGCACAGATACGCAGTATTTT. It specifies CAISFPSTSGGSTDTQYF.

This clone was recorded a few times. V and J are TRBV2 and TRBJ2-7; 7 nucleotides agree with TRBD2. V trimming: 6 bases; J trimming: 4 bases; junction bases outside the gene matches: 3. Per germline, CDR1 SNHLY and CDR2 FYNNEI. The CDR3 length is 12 residues. CDR3 nucleotide sequence: TGTGCCAGCAGATTTAGCGGGTACGAGCAGTACTTC. Amino acids: CASRFSGYEQYF.

This clone was detected only once. This chain connects TRBV5-1 to TRBJ2-1; 8 bases agree with TRBD2. Germline CDR1 SGHRS, CDR2 YFSETQ. This CDR3 region has 16 residues. V trimming: 0 bases; J trimming: 7 bases; junction bases outside the gene matches: 9. The CDR3 DNA is TGCGCCAGCAGCTTGGCGTACAGCGGGAGTCAAAATGAGCAGTTCTTC. Its translation is CASSLAYSGSQNEQFF. Based on the CDR3 plus reference TRBV5-1 and TRBJ2-1, the full variable domain is KAGVTQTPRYLIKTRGQQVTLSCSPISGHRSVSWYQQTPGQGLQFLFEYFSETQRNKGNFPGRFSGRQFSNSRSEMNVSTLELGDSALYLCASSLAYSGSQNEQFFGPGTRLTVL.

This clone occurred a few times. This chain connects TRBV5-1 to TRBJ2-7; D is unclear. There are 13 residues in the CDR3. Germline CDR1 SGHRS, CDR2 YFSETQ. V dropped 0 bases and J dropped 3 bases, with 7 bases sitting between them. Here the CDR3 DNA reads TGCGCCAGCAGCTTGGGCGAGAACTACGAGCAGTACTTC. Translating it yields CASSLGENYEQYF.

The chain combines TRBV2 with TRBJ1-1, with 7 bases lining up with TRBD1. CDR1 is SNHLY and CDR2 is FYNNEI in the germline V gene. This CDR3 has 14 residues. With V trimmed by 4 bases and J by 3 bases, 5 bases remained unmatched. The chain's CDR3 is CASSGRDSYTEAFF. Here the CDR3 DNA reads TGTGCCAGCAGTGGCCGGGACAGTTACACTGAAGCTTTCTTT.

V and J are TRBV19 and TRBJ2-7; 8 nucleotides line up with TRBD1. Germline assignment: CDR1 LNHDA and CDR2 SQIVND (reference sequence). The CDR3 contains 17 residues. The ends lost 5 bases at V and 5 bases at J; junction bases unmatched: 17. Here the CDR3 reads CASSRLTRTGSVNEQYF. The CDR3 DNA reads TGTGCCAGTAGTCGACTAACCCGGACAGGGTCGGTGAACGAGCAGTACTTC.

The chain has TRBV2 and TRBJ2-7, with D possibly matching TRBD1 (5 bases). Germline V lookup: CDR1 SNHLY, CDR2 FYNNEI. Trimming cost V 7 bases and J 0 bases, with 16 bases left between them. The CDR3 has 15 amino acids. The CDR3: CASTLSNRRSYEQYF. The DNA for the CDR3 is TGTGCCAGCACCCTTAGCAACAGGCGCTCCTACGAGCAGTACTTC.

This clone has a single count. This chain joins TRBV7-9 and TRBJ1-3, with D uncertain. The ends were cut back, 1 base at V and 1 base at J, with 5 bases in the middle. Germline assignment: CDR1 SEHNR and CDR2 FQNEAQ (reference sequence). The length of the CDR3 is 14 residues. The CDR3 DNA sequence: TGTGCCAGCAGCTTAGACAAATCTGGAAACACCATATATTTT. Protein: CASSLDKSGNTIYF.

V usage is TRBV3-1 (or the pseudogene TRBV3-2) and J usage is TRBJ2-7; 7 positions agree with TRBD2. With V trimmed by 4 bases and J by 2 bases, 2 bases remained unmatched. CDR1 LGHDT and CDR2 YNNKEL come from the germline V gene (reference sequence). This CDR3 spans 13 amino acids. CDR3 coding DNA: TGTGCCAGCAGCCGCGGACTAGCCTACGAGCAGTACTTC. It translates to CASSRGLAYEQYF.

The V gene is TRBV9, the J gene TRBJ2-3; perhaps TRBD2 as D (6 bases). Germline V gives CDR1 SGDLS, CDR2 YYNGEE. The CDR3 is made up of 16 amino acids. With 0 bases removed from V and 0 bases from J, the gap between germline ends came to 11 bases. In DNA, the CDR3 is TGTGCCAGCAGCGTAGCTGGCGGGGCTAGCACAGATACGCAGTATTTT. This gives the protein CASSVAGGASTDTQYF. Variable domain in full (rest from reference TRBV9 and TRBJ2-3): DSGVTQTPKHLITATGQRVTLRCSPRSGDLSVYWYQQSLDQGLQFLIQYYNGEERAKGNILERFSAQQFPDLHSELNLSSLELGDSALYFCASSVAGGASTDTQYFGPGTRLTVL.

The rearrangement uses TRBV19 and TRBJ1-5; 7 nucleotides align to TRBD1. The CDR3 runs to 16 residues. CDR1 is LNHDA and CDR2 is SQIVND in the germline V gene (reference sequence). V shed 1 base, J shed 4 bases, and the junction held 7 bases outside the gene matches. The chain's CDR3 is CASSIGRPGGNQPQHF. Here the CDR3 DNA reads TGTGCCAGTAGTATAGGTCGGCCAGGGGGAAATCAGCCCCAGCATTTT.

The chain links TRBV19 to TRBJ1-1; no reliable D call. Per the germline V gene, CDR1 is LNHDA and CDR2 is SQIVND (reference sequence). The CDR3 is 14 residues long. The germline V and J ends were trimmed by 1 base and 0 bases, with 6 bases remaining between them. The CDR3 spells CASSIAAMNTEAFF. CDR3 bases: TGTGCCAGTAGTATAGCAGCGATGAACACTGAAGCTTTCTTT.

Only a few counts were recorded for this clone. This chain joins TRBV2 and TRBJ2-2, with D tentatively TRBD1 (6 bases). Germline CDR1 reads SNHLY; CDR2 reads FYNNEI. The CDR3 spans 14 residues. Trimming left V 6 bases short and J 8 bases short, with 16 bases between. CDR3 DNA: TGTGCCAGCAGCTTAACAGGGTCGGAAGGGGAGCTGTTTTTT. The encoded protein is CASSLTGSEGELFF.

The gene calls are TRBV7-8 and TRBJ1-2; TRBD1 matches at 8 bases. The ends lost 5 bases at V and 7 bases at J; junction bases unmatched: 12. Germline V gene sequence: CDR1 SGHVS, CDR2 FQNEAQ. This CDR3 region has 15 residues. In DNA form, the CDR3 reads TGTGCCAGCAGCCTCGTGGGACAGGATGTTATTGGCTACACCTTC. This gives the protein CASSLVGQDVIGYTF.

The chain employs TRBV5-1 and TRBJ2-5; 8 bases agree with TRBD1. Germline values: CDR1 SGHRS, CDR2 YFSETQ. This CDR3 region has 14 residues. The J segment lost 4 bases and the V segment lost 0 bases, leaving 2 bases of the junction unmatched. This chain's CDR3 is CASSLATGGETQYF. DNA for the CDR3: TGCGCCAGCAGCTTGGCTACAGGGGGAGAGACCCAGTACTTC.

The rearrangement links TRBV6-2 or TRBV6-3 to TRBJ1-1, with a possible D match to TRBD1 (6 bases). The germline gives CDR1 MNHEY, CDR2 SVGEGT. CDR3 length equals 13 residues. The V end was cut by 5 bases, the J end by 3 bases, with 10 bases between. The CDR3 region has the DNA TGTGCCAGCAGTGACGGACAGTACACTGAAGCTTTCTTT. Amino acids: CASSDGQYTEAFF.

The genes are TRBV10-3 and TRBJ2-7, with a weak D call TRBD2 (5 bases). This CDR3 is built from 13 residues. V lost 7 bases to trimming and J lost 0 bases, with 10 bases between them. In germline, CDR1 is ENHRY, CDR2 SYGVKD. The CDR3 spells CAITVEDSYEQYF. In nucleotides, the CDR3 is TGTGCCATCACCGTGGAGGACTCCTACGAGCAGTACTTC.

The genes are TRBV2 and TRBJ2-7, with 12 positions matching TRBD1. The CDR3 is 15 amino acids. Germline V gene sequence: CDR1 SNHLY, CDR2 FYNNEI. J lost 6 bases, V lost 4 bases, and 7 bases had no gene match. CDR3 sequence reads: CASSVPGQGAIEQYF. CDR3 bases: TGTGCCAGCAGTGTCCCGGGACAGGGGGCGATCGAGCAGTACTTC.

A single count supports this clone. The rearrangement joins TRBV19 to TRBJ2-7; 11 positions match TRBD1. The CDR3 spans 15 residues. V shed 1 base and J 3 bases; nucleotides not matched to a gene: 2. Germline V gives CDR1 LNHDA, CDR2 SQIVND (reference sequence). CDR3 bases: TGTGCCAGTAGTATAGTGGGGACAGGGGGCTACGAGCAGTACTTC. Translation gives CASSIVGTGGYEQYF.